The sequence of this T cell receptor beta chain was determined in a study of blood T cell repertoires in COVID-19. At the level of the study: Material from acute and convalescent COVID-19 was sourced from the United States, Italy and Spain.

The germline V gene has CDR1 SGHRS and CDR2 YFSETQ. The CDR3 totals 14 residues. Trimming took 2 bases from V and 0 from J; bases not matched to a gene: 0. Authors' data handling: Nucleated cell number was recorded as an estimate derived from reference gene primer amplification. The repertoire was sequenced with immunoSEQ multiplex PCR; TCRdb's copy has only in-frame clones and lacks some. V and J calls and clone size are given by that table; D and trimming were obtained from the DNA. This sample has over 100,000 clones; approximately 78% occur once, and the top ten carry roughly 7.9%. Sample: peripheral blood. The sequence came from a man in his 70s with acute or convalescent COVID-19. This rearrangement joins TRBV5-1 to TRBJ1-2; TRBD1 aligns across 8 bases. CDR3 in DNA: TGCGCCAGCAGCTTACAGGGGGCTAACTATGGCTACACCTTC. Translating it yields CASSLQGANYGYTF.